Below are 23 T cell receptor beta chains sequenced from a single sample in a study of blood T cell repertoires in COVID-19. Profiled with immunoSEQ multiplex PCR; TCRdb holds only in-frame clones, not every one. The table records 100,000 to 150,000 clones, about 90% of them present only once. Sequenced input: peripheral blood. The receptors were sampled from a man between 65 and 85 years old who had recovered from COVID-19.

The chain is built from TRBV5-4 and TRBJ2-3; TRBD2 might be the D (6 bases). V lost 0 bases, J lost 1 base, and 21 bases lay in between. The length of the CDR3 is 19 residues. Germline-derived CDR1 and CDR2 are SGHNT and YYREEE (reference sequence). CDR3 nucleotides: TGTGCCAGCAGCTTGGCCAGGGTTTCCGCCTTAGCGGGCACAGATACGCAGTATTTT. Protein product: CASSLARVSALAGTDTQYF.

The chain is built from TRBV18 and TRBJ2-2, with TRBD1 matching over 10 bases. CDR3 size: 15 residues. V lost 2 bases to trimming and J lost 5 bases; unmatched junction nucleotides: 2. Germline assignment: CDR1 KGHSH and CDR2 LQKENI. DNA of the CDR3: TGTGCCAGCTCACCAGACAGGGGGCTGACCGGGGAGCTGTTTTTT. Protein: CASSPDRGLTGELFF.

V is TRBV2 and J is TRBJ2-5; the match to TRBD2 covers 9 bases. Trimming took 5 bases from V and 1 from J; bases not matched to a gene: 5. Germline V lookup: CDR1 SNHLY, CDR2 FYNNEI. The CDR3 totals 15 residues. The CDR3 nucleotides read TGTGCCAGCAGTCCCCTAGCGGGACCCCAAGAGACCCAGTACTTC. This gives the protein CASSPLAGPQETQYF.

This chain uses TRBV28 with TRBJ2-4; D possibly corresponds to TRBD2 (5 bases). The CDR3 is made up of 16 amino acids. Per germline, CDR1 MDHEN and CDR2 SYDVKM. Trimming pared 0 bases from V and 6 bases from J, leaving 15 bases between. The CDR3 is CASSLWSSTSGNIQYF. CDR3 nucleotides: TGTGCCAGCAGTTTATGGAGTAGCACTAGTGGAAACATTCAGTACTTC. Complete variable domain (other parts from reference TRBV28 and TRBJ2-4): DVKVTQSSRYLVKRTGEKVFLECVQDMDHENMFWYRQDPGLGLRLIYFSYDVKMKEKGDIPEGYSVSREKKERFSLILESASTNQTSMYLCASSLWSSTSGNIQYFGAGTRLSVL.

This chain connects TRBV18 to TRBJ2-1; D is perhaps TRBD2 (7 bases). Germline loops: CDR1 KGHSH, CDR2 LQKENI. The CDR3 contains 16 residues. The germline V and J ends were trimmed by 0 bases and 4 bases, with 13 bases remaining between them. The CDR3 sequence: CASSPPRGGGYNEQFF. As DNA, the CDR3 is TGTGCCAGCTCACCACCCCGGGGAGGGGGTTACAATGAGCAGTTCTTC.

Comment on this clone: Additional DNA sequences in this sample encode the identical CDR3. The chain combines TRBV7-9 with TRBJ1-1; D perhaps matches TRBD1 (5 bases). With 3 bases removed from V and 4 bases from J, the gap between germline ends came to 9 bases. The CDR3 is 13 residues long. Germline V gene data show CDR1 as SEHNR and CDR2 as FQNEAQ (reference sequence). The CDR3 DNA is TGTGCCAGCAGCTTGGCGGGGGTCACTGAAGCTTTCTTT. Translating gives CASSLAGVTEAFF.

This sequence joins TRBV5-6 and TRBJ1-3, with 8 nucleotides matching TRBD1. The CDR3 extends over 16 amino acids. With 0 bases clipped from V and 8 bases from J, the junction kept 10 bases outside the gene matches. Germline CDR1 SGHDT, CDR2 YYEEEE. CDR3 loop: CASSLAGQGARYTIYF. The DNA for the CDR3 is TGTGCCAGCAGCTTGGCCGGTCAGGGGGCAAGGTACACCATATATTTT.

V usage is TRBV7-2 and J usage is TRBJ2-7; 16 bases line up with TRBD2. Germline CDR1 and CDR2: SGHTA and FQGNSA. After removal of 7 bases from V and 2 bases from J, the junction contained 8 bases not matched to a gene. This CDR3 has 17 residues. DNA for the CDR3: TGTGCCAGCACTTTAACCGGGACTAGCGGGAGGGCCTACGAGCAGTACTTC. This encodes CASTLTGTSGRAYEQYF.

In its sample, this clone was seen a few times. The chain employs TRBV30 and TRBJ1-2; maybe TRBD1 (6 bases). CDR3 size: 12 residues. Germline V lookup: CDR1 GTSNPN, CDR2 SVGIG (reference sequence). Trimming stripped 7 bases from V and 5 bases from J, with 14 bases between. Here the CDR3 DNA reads TGTGCCTCCGACAGGTTTTTTTATGGCTACACCTTC. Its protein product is CASDRFFYGYTF.

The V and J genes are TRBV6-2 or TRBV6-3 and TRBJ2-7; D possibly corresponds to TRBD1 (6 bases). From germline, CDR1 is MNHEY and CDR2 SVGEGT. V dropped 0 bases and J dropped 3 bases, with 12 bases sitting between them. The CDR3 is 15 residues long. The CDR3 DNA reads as TGTGCCAGCAGTTACTCCCGGACAGCCCACTACGAGCAGTACTTC. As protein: CASSYSRTAHYEQYF.

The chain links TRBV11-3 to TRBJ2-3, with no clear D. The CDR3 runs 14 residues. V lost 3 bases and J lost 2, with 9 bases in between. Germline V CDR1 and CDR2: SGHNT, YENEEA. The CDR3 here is CASSFGLTTDTQYF. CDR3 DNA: TGTGCCAGCAGCTTCGGTCTAACCACAGATACGCAGTATTTT.

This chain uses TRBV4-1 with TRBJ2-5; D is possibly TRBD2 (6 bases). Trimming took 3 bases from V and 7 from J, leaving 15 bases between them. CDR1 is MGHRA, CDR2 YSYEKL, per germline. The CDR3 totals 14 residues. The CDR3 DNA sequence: TGCGCCAGCAGCCATGGCCAGGGAGGAGTGACCCAGTACTTC. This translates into CASSHGQGGVTQYF.

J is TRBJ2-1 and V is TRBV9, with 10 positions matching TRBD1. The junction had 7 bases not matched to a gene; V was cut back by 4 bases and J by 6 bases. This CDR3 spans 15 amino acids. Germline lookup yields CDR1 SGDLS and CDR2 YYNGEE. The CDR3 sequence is CASSRGQGRFNEQFF. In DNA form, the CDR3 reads TGTGCCAGCAGCCGGGGACAGGGGCGATTCAATGAGCAGTTCTTC.

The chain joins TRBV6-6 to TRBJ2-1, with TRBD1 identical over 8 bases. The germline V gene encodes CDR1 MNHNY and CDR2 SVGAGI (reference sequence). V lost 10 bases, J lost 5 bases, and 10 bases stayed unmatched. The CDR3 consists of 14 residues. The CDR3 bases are TGTGCCACCCACGACAGGGGAAAGGACAATGAGCAGTTCTTC. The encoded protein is CATHDRGKDNEQFF.

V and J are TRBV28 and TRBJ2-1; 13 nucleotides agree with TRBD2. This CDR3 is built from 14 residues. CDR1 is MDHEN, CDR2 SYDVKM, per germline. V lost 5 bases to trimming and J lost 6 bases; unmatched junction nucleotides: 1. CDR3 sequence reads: CASSRTSGGNEQFF. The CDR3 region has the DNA TGTGCCAGCAGTCGGACTAGCGGGGGCAATGAGCAGTTCTTC.

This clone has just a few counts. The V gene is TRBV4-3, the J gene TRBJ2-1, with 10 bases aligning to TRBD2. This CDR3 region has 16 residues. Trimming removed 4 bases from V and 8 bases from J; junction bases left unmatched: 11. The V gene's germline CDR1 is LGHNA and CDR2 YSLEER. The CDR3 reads CASSRESGGGYHEQFF. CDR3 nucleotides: TGCGCCAGCAGCCGGGAAAGCGGGGGGGGGTACCATGAGCAGTTCTTC.

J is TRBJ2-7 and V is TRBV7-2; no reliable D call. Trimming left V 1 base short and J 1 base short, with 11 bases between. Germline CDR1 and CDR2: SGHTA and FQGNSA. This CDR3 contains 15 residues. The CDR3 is CASSLGGARSYEQYF. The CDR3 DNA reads TGTGCCAGCAGCTTAGGAGGAGCCAGATCCTACGAGCAGTACTTC.

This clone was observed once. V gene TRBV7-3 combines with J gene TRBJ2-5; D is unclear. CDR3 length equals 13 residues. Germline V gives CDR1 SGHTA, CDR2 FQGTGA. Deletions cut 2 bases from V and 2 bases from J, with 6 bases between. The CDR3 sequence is CASSLEYQETQYF. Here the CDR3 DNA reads TGTGCCAGCAGCTTAGAGTATCAAGAGACCCAGTACTTC.

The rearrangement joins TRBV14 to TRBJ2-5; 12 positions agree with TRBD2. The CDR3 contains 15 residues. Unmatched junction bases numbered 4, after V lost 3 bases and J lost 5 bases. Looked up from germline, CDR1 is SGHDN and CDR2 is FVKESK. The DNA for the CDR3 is TGTGCCAGCAGCCAGCTAGCGGGAGGGCGGGAGACCCAGTACTTC. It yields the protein CASSQLAGGRETQYF.

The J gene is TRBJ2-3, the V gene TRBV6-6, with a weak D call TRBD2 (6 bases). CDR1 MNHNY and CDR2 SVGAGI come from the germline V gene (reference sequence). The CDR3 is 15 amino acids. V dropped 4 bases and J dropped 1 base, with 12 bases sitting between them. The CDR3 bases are TGTGCCAGCAGTTCTCGGAGGGGCGGCACAGATACGCAGTATTTT. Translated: CASSSRRGGTDTQYF.

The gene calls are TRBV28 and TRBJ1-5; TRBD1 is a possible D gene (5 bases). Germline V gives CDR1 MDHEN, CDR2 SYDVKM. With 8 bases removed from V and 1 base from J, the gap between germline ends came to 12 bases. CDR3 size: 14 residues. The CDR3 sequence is CASGREGSNQPQHF. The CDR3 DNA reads TGTGCCAGCGGGCGGGAGGGGAGCAATCAGCCCCAGCATTTT.

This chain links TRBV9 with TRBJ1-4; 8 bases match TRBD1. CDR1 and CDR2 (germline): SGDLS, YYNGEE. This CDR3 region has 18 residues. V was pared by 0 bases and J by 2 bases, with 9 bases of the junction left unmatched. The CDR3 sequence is CASSVGPLTGETNEKLFF. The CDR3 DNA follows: TGTGCCAGCAGCGTAGGACCCCTGACAGGGGAGACTAATGAAAAACTGTTTTTT.

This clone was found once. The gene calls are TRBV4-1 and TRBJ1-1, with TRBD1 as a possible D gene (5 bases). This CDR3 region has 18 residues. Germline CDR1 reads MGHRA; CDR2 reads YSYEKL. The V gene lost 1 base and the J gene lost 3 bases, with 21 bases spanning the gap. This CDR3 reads CASSQGPRTKREDTEAFF. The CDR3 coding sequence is TGCGCCAGCAGCCAAGGCCCCCGGACAAAACGAGAGGACACTGAAGCTTTCTTT.